Below are 23 T cell receptor beta chains sequenced from a single sample in a study of shared clonotypes between healthy human individuals. Profiled with immunoSEQ multiplex PCR; TCRdb holds only in-frame clones, not every one. The sample carries 2,500,000 or so clones, around nine tenths recorded once. Sequencing was carried out using naive CD4+ T cells sorted from blood. Regarding subset: CD45RA+ positively selected. The receptors originated from a man between 18 and 29 years old in good health.

The V and J genes are TRBV7-9 and TRBJ2-1, with 9 bases aligning to TRBD2. Germline assignment: CDR1 SEHNR and CDR2 FQNEAQ (reference sequence). The CDR3 loop spans 15 amino acids. The V gene end was trimmed by 2 bases and the J gene end by 9 bases; junction bases not matched to a gene: 8. Here the CDR3 reads CASSLNSGGAGEQFF. In DNA, the CDR3 is TGTGCCAGCAGCTTAAATAGCGGGGGTGCGGGTGAGCAGTTCTTC.

The chain joins TRBV30 to TRBJ2-5, with TRBD2 matching over 11 bases. The last part of the DNA fits TRBJ2-7 better; the J call may be wrong. The CDR3 is made up of 18 amino acids. The V gene's germline CDR1 is GTSNPN and CDR2 SVGIG (reference sequence). The CDR3 coding sequence is TGTGCCTGGAGTGTACTAAGAACTAGCGGGAGTTCGGTCCACGAGCAGTACTTC. Translated: CAWSVLRTSGSSVHEQYF.

This chain uses TRBV30 with TRBJ2-1; TRBD2 agrees at 9 bases. Germline-derived CDR1 and CDR2 are GTSNPN and SVGIG (reference sequence). J lost 5 bases, V lost 4 bases, and 3 bases had no gene match. The CDR3 consists of 13 residues. The CDR3, as DNA: TGTGCCTGGAAGAGACTAGCGGACAATGAGCAGTTCTTC. It specifies CAWKRLADNEQFF.

This rearrangement joins TRBV28 to TRBJ2-1; D unclear. CDR3 length: 15 residues. Germline-derived CDR1 and CDR2 are MDHEN and SYDVKM. V lost 6 bases, J lost 0 bases, and 12 bases lay in between. DNA for the CDR3: TGTGCCAGCAGCTATCAAAATCCCTCCTACAATGAGCAGTTCTTC. Translation gives CASSYQNPSYNEQFF.

The rearrangement uses TRBV28 and TRBJ2-7; D unclear. Deletions cut 3 bases from V and 6 bases from J, with 15 bases between. Germline loops: CDR1 MDHEN, CDR2 SYDVKM. This CDR3 is 14 amino acids long. CDR3 in amino acids: CASSFGGVMGEQYF. CDR3 nucleotides: TGTGCCAGCAGTTTCGGTGGGGTTATGGGCGAGCAGTACTTC.

This chain uses TRBV19 with TRBJ1-2; perhaps TRBD1 as D (6 bases). The V end was cut by 5 bases, the J end by 2 bases, with 12 bases between. Germline V gene sequence: CDR1 LNHDA, CDR2 SQIVND (reference sequence). CDR3 length: 14 amino acids. The CDR3 loop reads CASSAGQSNYGYTF. The CDR3 DNA is TGTGCCAGTAGTGCCGGACAGTCGAACTATGGCTACACCTTC.

J is TRBJ2-1 and V is TRBV7-2; 9 nucleotides agree with TRBD2. Germline CDR1 and CDR2: SGHTA and FQGNSA. CDR3 length equals 17 residues. V trimming: 3 bases; J trimming: 0 bases; junction bases outside the gene matches: 6. The CDR3 sequence is CASSFLLAGSSYNEQFF. CDR3 nucleotide sequence: TGTGCCAGCAGCTTCTTACTAGCGGGTAGCTCCTACAATGAGCAGTTCTTC.

The chain has TRBV7-8 and TRBJ2-2; 7 bases line up with TRBD1. Losses at the gene ends were 4 bases for V and 2 bases for J; bases not matched to a gene: 4. The CDR3 is 15 amino acids. The germline V gene encodes CDR1 SGHVS and CDR2 FQNEAQ. The CDR3 protein is CASSYRGGNTGELFF. The CDR3 DNA follows: TGTGCCAGCAGCTACAGGGGCGGTAACACCGGGGAGCTGTTTTTT.

The chain joins TRBV5-4 to TRBJ2-7, with a weak D call TRBD2 (6 bases). CDR3 length: 14 amino acids. The ends were cut back, 0 bases at V and 1 base at J, with 8 bases in the middle. CDR1 is SGHNT and CDR2 is YYREEE in the germline V gene (reference sequence). CDR3 sequence reads: CASSLGAGSYEQYF. The CDR3 nucleotides are TGTGCCAGCAGCTTGGGGGCGGGGTCCTACGAGCAGTACTTC. The complete variable domain, with remaining parts taken from reference TRBV5-4 and TRBJ2-7, reads ETGVTQSPTHLIKTRGQQVTLRCSSQSGHNTVSWYQQALGQGPQFIFQYYREEENGRGNFPPRFSGLQFPNYSSELNVNALELDDSALYLCASSLGAGSYEQYFGPGTRLTVT.

This chain uses TRBV9 with TRBJ2-2; 8 bases align to TRBD2. Germline CDR1 SGDLS, CDR2 YYNGEE. J lost 4 bases, V lost 0 bases, and 5 bases had no gene match. CDR3 length equals 16 residues. The CDR3 DNA follows: TGTGCCAGCAGCGTAGTAGGTAGCGGGGTCACCGGGGAGCTGTTTTTT. Its translation is CASSVVGSGVTGELFF.

The V and J genes are TRBV5-1 and TRBJ2-5, with TRBD2 matching over 7 bases. Germline V CDR1 and CDR2: SGHRS, YFSETQ. This CDR3 comprises 14 residues. V was pared by 3 bases and J by 2 bases, with 4 bases of the junction left unmatched. DNA of the CDR3: TGCGCCAGCAGCTCCTGGGGGGGGCAAGAGACCCAGTACTTC. Amino acids: CASSSWGGQETQYF.

The rearrangement uses TRBV5-1 and TRBJ1-2; no clear D gene. Trimming pared 0 bases from V and 8 bases from J, leaving 20 bases between. The CDR3 runs 16 residues. Germline V gene data show CDR1 as SGHRS and CDR2 as YFSETQ. The CDR3 sequence: CASSLEAVASSGGYTF. The CDR3 nucleotides read TGCGCCAGCAGCTTGGAAGCGGTAGCCTCCTCGGGGGGCTACACCTTC.

This chain uses TRBV5-1 with TRBJ2-4; D remains unclear. V was cut by 2 bases and J by 1 base, with 16 bases left in between. Germline CDR1 reads SGHRS; CDR2 reads YFSETQ. This CDR3 has 17 amino acids. The CDR3 loop reads CASSFRKGNEAKNIQYF. The CDR3 nucleotides read TGCGCCAGCAGCTTCAGAAAAGGCAACGAGGCCAAAAACATTCAGTACTTC.

The V gene is TRBV6-1, the J gene TRBJ1-1, with D perhaps TRBD1 (5 bases). The germline V gene has CDR1 MNHNS and CDR2 SASEGT. The CDR3 sequence is 13 residues long. Trimming shortened V by 2 bases and J by 5 bases, and 9 bases separated the two germline ends. CDR3 sequence: CASSEWGGTEAFF. In nucleotides, the CDR3 is TGTGCCAGCAGTGAATGGGGGGGGACTGAAGCTTTCTTT.

CDR3 amino acids: CASSSRGGINSPLHF. The CDR3 DNA follows: TGTGCCAGCAGTTCCCGTGGCGGTATCAATTCACCCCTCCACTTT. This chain joins TRBV5-4 and TRBJ1-6; no clear D gene. The V and J ends lost 5 bases and 7 bases respectively, with 16 bases between them. Per the germline V gene, CDR1 is SGHNT and CDR2 is YYREEE (reference sequence). This CDR3 comprises 15 residues.

A single count supports this clone. The rearrangement uses TRBV10-2 and TRBJ2-7; TRBD1 aligns across 10 bases. CDR1 and CDR2 (germline): WSHSY, SAAADI. The CDR3 consists of 18 residues. Germline trimming cut 6 bases from V and 2 bases from J; bases unmatched to any gene: 16. CDR3 region: CASRIGTGDQPPPYEQYF. The CDR3 nucleotides read TGCGCCAGCAGAATCGGGACAGGGGACCAACCCCCCCCCTACGAGCAGTACTTC.

J is TRBJ2-1 and V is TRBV6-5, with 8 bases matching TRBD2. CDR3 length: 14 residues. Losses at the gene ends were 10 bases for V and 9 bases for J; bases not matched to a gene: 14. Germline lookup yields CDR1 MNHEY and CDR2 SVGAGI. The CDR3 nucleotides read TGTGCCACCCGTTCTGGGACTAGTGTTGGTGAGCAGTTCTTC. This translates into CATRSGTSVGEQFF.

The V gene is TRBV28, the J gene TRBJ2-2; possible D gene TRBD2, 5 bases. Germline V gene sequence: CDR1 MDHEN, CDR2 SYDVKM. The CDR3 sequence is 15 residues long. The V end was cut by 5 bases, the J end by 3 bases, with 13 bases between. DNA of the CDR3: TGTGCCAGCAGTCCCCCCAGAGGGCACACCGGGGAGCTGTTTTTT. Translating gives CASSPPRGHTGELFF.

The chain employs TRBV5-6 and TRBJ1-6; TRBD1 aligns across 10 bases. This CDR3 is built from 14 residues. CDR1 SGHDT and CDR2 YYEEEE come from the germline V gene. The junction had 5 bases not matched to a gene; V was cut back by 4 bases and J by 10 bases. The CDR3 sequence is CASSHRDRGSPLHF. As DNA, the CDR3 is TGTGCCAGCAGCCACCGGGACAGGGGATCACCCCTCCACTTT.

The V gene is TRBV5-1, the J gene TRBJ2-1; 10 bases align to TRBD2. Germline loops: CDR1 SGHRS, CDR2 YFSETQ. J was trimmed by 6 bases and V by 6 bases; bases with no gene match: 9. The CDR3 is 15 amino acids. The DNA for the CDR3 is TGCGCCAGCACGCCTTTAGCTAGCGGGAGCAATGAGCAGTTCTTC. This encodes CASTPLASGSNEQFF.

For this clone: Other DNA sequences of this sample code for an identical CDR3. CDR3 sequence: CASSGGQTVSGYTF. The CDR3 DNA reads as TGTGCCAGCAGTGGGGGCCAAACTGTCTCCGGCTACACCTTC. The rearrangement links TRBV6-1 to TRBJ1-2; weak D call: TRBD1 (5 bases). V lost 4 bases and J lost 8, with 17 bases in between. Germline V gene sequence: CDR1 MNHNS, CDR2 SASEGT. The CDR3 totals 14 residues.

The gene calls are TRBV18 and TRBJ1-2; D perhaps matches TRBD1 (5 bases). This CDR3 has 13 amino acids. Deletions cut 2 bases from V and 8 bases from J, with 12 bases between. Per the germline V gene, CDR1 is KGHSH and CDR2 is LQKENI. CDR3 in amino acids: CASSPDSLGGYTF. The DNA of the CDR3 is TGTGCCAGCTCACCAGACAGCTTAGGAGGCTACACCTTC.

The J gene is TRBJ2-1, the V gene TRBV7-2; the D is unclear. CDR3 length: 13 amino acids. Trimming pared 5 bases from V and 6 bases from J, leaving 11 bases between. The germline V gene encodes CDR1 SGHTA and CDR2 FQGNSA. The CDR3 spells CASSLGLPNEQFF. The CDR3 region has the DNA TGTGCCAGCAGCCTCGGGCTTCCCAATGAGCAGTTCTTC.